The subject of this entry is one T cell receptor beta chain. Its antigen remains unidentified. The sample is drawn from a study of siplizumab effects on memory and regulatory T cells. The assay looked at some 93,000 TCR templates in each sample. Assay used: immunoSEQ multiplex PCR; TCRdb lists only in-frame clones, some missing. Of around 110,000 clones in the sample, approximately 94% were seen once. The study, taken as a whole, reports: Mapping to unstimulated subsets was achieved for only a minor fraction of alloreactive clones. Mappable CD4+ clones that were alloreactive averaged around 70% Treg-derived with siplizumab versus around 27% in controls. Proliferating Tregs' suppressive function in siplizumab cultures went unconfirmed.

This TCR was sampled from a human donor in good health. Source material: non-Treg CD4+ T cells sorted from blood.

In nucleotides, the CDR3 is TGTGCCAGCAGCCCCGGGTCGGGGGGCAGGTACGAGCAGTACTTC. This translates into CASSPGSGGRYEQYF. The chain recombines TRBV7-9 with TRBJ2-7; TRBD2 is a possible D gene (7 bases). Germline V gives CDR1 SEHNR, CDR2 FQNEAQ (reference sequence). The CDR3 contains 15 residues. V lost 5 bases to trimming and J lost 4 bases, with 18 bases between them.